This T cell receptor (beta chain) emerged from a study of identical twins' blood T cells. Study-wide points: Twins reportedly had markedly more similar V usage than unrelated donors, even among out-of-frame TCRbeta clonotypes.

The CDR3 has 13 residues. V gave up 3 bases and J gave up 4 bases, with 9 bases separating them. The germline V gene has CDR1 LGHDT and CDR2 YNNKEL (reference sequence). A note on this clonotype: Its antigen is still unknown.

TCRdb redid the calling of the 5' RACE reads with MiXCR, one entry per CDR3 protein. The table shows 400,000 or so distinct CDR3 sequences, with about 28% occurring only once. The clonotype comes from a woman between 18 and 50 years old in good health. Sequencing was done on a sample of PBMCs. The chain carries TRBV3-1 and TRBJ1-1; D gene ambiguous. CDR3 sequence reads: CASSHLTATEAFF. CDR3 coding DNA: TGTGCCAGCAGCCATCTAACGGCCACTGAAGCTTTCTTT.